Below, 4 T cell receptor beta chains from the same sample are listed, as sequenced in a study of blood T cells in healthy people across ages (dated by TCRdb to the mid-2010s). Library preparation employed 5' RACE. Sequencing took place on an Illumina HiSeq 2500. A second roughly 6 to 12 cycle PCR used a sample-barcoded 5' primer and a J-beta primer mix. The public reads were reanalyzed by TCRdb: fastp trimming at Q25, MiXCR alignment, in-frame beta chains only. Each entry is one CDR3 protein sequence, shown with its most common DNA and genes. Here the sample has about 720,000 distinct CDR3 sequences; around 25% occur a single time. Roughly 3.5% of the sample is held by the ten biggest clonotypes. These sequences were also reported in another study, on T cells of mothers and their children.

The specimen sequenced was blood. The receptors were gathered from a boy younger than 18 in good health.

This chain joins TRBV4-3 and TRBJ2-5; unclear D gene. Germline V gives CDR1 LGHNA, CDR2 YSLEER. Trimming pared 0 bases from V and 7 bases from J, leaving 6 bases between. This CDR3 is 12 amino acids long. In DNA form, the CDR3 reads TGCGCCAGCAGCCAAGAAGGTGGGACCCAGTACTTC. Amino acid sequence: CASSQEGGTQYF.

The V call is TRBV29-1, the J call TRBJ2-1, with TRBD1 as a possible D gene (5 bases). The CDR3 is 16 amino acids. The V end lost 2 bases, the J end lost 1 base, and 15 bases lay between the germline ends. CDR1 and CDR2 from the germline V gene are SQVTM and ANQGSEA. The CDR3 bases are TGCAGCGTTGAAAGGCCGTCGTCAGGGTCCTACAATGAGCAGTTCTTC. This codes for CSVERPSSGSYNEQFF.

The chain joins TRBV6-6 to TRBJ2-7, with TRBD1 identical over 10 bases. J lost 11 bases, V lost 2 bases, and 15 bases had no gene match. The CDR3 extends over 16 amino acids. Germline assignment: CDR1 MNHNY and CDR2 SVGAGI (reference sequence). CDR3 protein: CASSYNVPTGTGEEYF. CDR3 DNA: TGTGCCAGCAGTTACAACGTTCCTACCGGGACAGGGGAGGAGTACTTC.

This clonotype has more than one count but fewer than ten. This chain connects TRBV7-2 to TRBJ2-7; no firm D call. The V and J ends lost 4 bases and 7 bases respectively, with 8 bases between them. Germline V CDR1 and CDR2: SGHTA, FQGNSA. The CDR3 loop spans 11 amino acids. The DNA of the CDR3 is TGTGCCAGCAGCTGGGCATCTGAGCAGTACTTC. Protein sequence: CASSWASEQYF.